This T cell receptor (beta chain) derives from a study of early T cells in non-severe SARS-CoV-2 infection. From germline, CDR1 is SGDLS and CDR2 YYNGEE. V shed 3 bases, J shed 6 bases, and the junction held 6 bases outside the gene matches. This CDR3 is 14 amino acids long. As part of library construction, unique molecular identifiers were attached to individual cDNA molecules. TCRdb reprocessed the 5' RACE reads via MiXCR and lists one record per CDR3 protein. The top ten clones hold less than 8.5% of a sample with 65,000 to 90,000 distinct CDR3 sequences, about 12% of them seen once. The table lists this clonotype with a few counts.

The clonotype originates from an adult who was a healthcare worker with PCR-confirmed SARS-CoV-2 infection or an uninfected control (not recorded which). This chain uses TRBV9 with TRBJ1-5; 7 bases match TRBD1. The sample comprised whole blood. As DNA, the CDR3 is TGTGCCAGCAGCGGACAGGGAGCACGTCAGCCCCAGCATTTT. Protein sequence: CASSGQGARQPQHF.